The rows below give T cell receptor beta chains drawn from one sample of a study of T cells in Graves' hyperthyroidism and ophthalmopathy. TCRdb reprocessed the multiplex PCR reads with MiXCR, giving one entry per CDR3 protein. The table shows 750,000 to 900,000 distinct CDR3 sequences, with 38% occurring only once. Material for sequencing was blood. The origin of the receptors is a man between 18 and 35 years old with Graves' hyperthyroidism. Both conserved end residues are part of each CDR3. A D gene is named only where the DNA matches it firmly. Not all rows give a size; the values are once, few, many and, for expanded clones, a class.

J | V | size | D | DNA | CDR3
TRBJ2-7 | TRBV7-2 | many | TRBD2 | TGTGCCAGCAGCTTCTTGACTAGCGGCTACGAGCAGTACTTC | CASSFLTSGYEQYF
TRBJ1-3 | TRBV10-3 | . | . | TGTGCCAGCAGTAGGGCATGGGACATCGAAAACACCATATATTTT | CASSRAWDIENTIYF
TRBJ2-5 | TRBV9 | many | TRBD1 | TGTGCCAGCAGCGTAGGACAGGGCGGAACCGAAGAGACCCAGTACTTC | CASSVGQGGTEETQYF
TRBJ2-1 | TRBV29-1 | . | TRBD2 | TGCAGCGTTGAGGGGCAGGGAGGGTACAATGAGCAGTTCTTC | CSVEGQGGYNEQFF
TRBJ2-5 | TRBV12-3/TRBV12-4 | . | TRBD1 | TGTGCCAGCAGCTCAGGACAGGGAGCTCAAGAGACCCAGTACTTC | CASSSGQGAQETQYF
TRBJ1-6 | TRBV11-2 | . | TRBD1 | TGTGCCAGCAGCCCGACCTGGACAGGGTTGAATTCACCCCTCCACTTT | CASSPTWTGLNSPLHF
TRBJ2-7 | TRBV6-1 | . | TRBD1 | TGTGCCAGCACCCCAAGGGACAGCCCCGAGCAGTACTTC | CASTPRDSPEQYF
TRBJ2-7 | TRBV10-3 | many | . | TGTGCCATCAGCGGGATCTCTTCCTCCTACGAGCAGTACTTC | CAISGISSSYEQYF
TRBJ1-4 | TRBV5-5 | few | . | TGTGCCAGCAGCTTGTTTTTGAGGCACGAGACAGAACTGTTTTTT | CASSLFLRHETELFF
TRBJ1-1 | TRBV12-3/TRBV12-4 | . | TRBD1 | TGTGCCAGCATCCAGGACAGGGCGGGAGGCACTGAAGCTTTCTTT | CASIQDRAGGTEAFF
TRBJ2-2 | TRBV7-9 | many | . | TGTGCCAGCCGGGCGAGGGACACCGGGGAGCTGTTTTTT | CASRARDTGELFF
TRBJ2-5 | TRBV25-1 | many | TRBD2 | TGTGCCAGCAGTGGGGGGAGGGGTACGGGGACCCAGTACTTC | CASSGGRGTGTQYF
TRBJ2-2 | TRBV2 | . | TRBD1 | TGTGCCAGCAGAGGCGTGGGACAGATTTTT | CASRGVGQIF
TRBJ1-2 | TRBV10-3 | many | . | TGTGCCATCAGTGAGTCAGGCTGGGGCTATGGCTACACCTTC | CAISESGWGYGYTF
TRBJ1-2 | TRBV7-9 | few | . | TGTGCCAGCAGCTTCCGGACCCCTGGAAACTATGGCTACACCTTC | CASSFRTPGNYGYTF
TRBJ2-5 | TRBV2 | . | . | TGTGCCACATCGAGGGACACAGGTTCCGGTGAGACCCAGTACTTC | CATSRDTGSGETQYF
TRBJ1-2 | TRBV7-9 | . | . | TGTGCCAGCAGCTTGGGTCCGACAGCTAACTATGGCTACACCTTC | CASSLGPTANYGYTF
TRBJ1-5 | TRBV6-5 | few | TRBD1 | TGTGCCAGCAGTAAGATCGGACAGGGCCGGGGACCCCAGCATTTT | CASSKIGQGRGPQHF
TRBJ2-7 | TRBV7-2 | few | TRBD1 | TGTGCCAGCAGCTCCGCTCCGGGACAGGGGTACGAGCAGTACTTC | CASSSAPGQGYEQYF
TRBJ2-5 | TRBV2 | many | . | TGTGCCAGCAGTGAAGACAGGGTACAAGAGACCCAGTACTTC | CASSEDRVQETQYF
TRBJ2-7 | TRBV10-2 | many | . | TGCGCCAGCAGTGAGTATATAGGAGGGACCTACGAGCAGTACTTC | CASSEYIGGTYEQYF
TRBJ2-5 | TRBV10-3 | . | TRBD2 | TGTGCCATCAGTGAGTCGACTAGCGAACGGGAGACCCAGTACTTC | CAISESTSERETQYF
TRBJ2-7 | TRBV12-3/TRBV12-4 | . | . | TGTGCCAGCAGTTACTCAACTAGGGACGAGCAGTACTTC | CASSYSTRDEQYF
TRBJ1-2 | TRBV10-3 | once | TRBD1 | TGTGCCATCAATACAGGGGTCGATGGCTACACCTTC | CAINTGVDGYTF
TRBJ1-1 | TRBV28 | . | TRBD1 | TGTGCCAGCAGTTTTAGGGGGCGCATGGCTTTCTTT | CASSFRGRMAFF
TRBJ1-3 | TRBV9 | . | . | TGTGCCAGCAGCATCATGGACACCTCTGGAAACACCATATATTTT | CASSIMDTSGNTIYF
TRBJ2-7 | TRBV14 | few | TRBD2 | TGTGCCAGCAGCCCCTTGGCGGGAGGAATCCCGGTCGAGCAGTACTTC | CASSPLAGGIPVEQYF
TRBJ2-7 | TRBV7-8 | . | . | TGTGCCAGCAGCTCCGGAACTAGCTCGAGTGAGCAGCACTTC | CASSSGTSSSEQHF
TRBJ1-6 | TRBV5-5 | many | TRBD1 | TGTGCCAGCAGCACCGGACAGGGTGGGTCACCCCTCCACTTT | CASSTGQGGSPLHF
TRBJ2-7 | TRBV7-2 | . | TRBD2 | TGTGCCAGCAGTCCTAGCGGGGGGTCGACCTACGAGCAGTACTTC | CASSPSGGSTYEQYF
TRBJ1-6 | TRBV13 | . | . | TGTGCCAGCAGTTCCGGGATCTTCGGAGGAGATTCACCCCTCCACTTT | CASSSGIFGGDSPLHF